The clone carrying this T cell receptor beta chain was counted many times. Its antigen is as yet unknown. Generation of TCR cDNA used 5'RACE template switching (which added a universal primer site and UMIs). Each CDR3 protein gets one entry after TCRdb re-called the 5' RACE reads with MiXCR. The table shows about 150,000 distinct CDR3 sequences, with roughly 6.7% occurring only once. The data were taken from a study of T cells after yellow fever vaccination. Findings of the study overall: Of the clonotypes, a small share occurred in both CD4 and CD8 compartments. Re-detected after boosting: most primary clones, more than 95% of CD4 and 80% to 90% of CD8. Repertoires sorted by FACS could include abundant clonotypes that are contaminants from the bulk population.

V lost 2 bases to trimming and J lost 10 bases, with 9 bases between them. Germline V CDR1 and CDR2: DFQATT, SNEGSKA (reference sequence). The CDR3 consists of 11 residues. The genes are TRBV20-1 and TRBJ2-1; the D is unclear. Sequencing was performed on CD4+ T cells sorted from PBMCs, taken 10 days after the yellow fever booster vaccination. The receptor comes from a man aged 30-40 years who received the YFV17D yellow fever vaccine. This CDR3 is CSARQEWEQFF. The DNA of the CDR3 is TGCAGTGCTAGACAGGAGTGGGAGCAGTTCTTC.